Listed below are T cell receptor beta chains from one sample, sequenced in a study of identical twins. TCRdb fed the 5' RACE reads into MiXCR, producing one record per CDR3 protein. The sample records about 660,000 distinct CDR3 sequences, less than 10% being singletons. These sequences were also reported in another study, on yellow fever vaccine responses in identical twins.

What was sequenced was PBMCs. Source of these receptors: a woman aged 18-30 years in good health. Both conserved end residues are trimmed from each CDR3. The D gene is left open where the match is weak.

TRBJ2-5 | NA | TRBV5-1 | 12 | ASSAQGYTGTQY
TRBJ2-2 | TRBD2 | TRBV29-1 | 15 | SASSGRTTANTGELF
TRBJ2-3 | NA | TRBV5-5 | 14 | ASSLVRTPVLDTQY
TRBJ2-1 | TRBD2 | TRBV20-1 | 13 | SGNPSGGYYNEQF
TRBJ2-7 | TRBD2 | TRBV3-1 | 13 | ACSQGLGGTQEQY
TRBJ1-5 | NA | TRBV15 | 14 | ATTGLFGDINQPQH
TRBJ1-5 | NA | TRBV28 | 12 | ASLPPGGNQPQH
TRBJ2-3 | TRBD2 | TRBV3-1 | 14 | ASSLEPRLATDTQY
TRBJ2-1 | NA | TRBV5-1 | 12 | ASRLGVSYNEQF
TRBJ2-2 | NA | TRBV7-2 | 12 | ASSLASITGELF
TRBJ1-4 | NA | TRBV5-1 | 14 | ASSLVGGVANEKLF
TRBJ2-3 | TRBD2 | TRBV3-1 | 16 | ASSRTSGGPPPPDTQY
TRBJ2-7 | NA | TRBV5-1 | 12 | ASSFNRQFYEQY
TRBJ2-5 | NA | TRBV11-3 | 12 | ASSSGTAQETQY
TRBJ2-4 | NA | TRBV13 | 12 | ASSQEGPGNIQY
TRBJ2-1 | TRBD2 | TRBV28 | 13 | ASGPIAGGRNEQF
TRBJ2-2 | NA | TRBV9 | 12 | ASSVEVGTGELF
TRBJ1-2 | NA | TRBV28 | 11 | ASSSGSLYGYT
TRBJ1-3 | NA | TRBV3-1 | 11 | ASSGGDGNTIY
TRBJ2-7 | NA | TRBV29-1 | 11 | SVDFGQTYEQY
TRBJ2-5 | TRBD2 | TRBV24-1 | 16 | ATSDPSGGRVNQETQY
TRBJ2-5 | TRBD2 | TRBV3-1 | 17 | ASSLWTSGSVMVQETQY
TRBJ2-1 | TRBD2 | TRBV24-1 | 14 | ATSDPGTSGYNEQF
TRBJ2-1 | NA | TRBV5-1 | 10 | ASTPGNNEQF
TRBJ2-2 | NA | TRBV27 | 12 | ASSPTSFAGELF
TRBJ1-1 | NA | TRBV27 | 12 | ASRAWVMNTEAF
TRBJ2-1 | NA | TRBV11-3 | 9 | ASRGTNEQF
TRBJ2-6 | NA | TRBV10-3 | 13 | AISRQTSGANVLT
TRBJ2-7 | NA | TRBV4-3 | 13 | ASSQARVGPFEQY
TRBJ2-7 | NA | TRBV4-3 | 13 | ASSQDSVSSYEQY
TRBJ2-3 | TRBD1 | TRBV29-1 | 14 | SVFVGTGVSSGTQY